This is a list of T cell receptor beta chains from one sample in a study of patients and donors after allogeneic stem cell transplantation. MiXCR was run by TCRdb on the RT-PCR reads, yielding one entry per CDR3 protein. Of hundreds of thousands of distinct CDR3 sequences listed, approximately 16% are singletons. The material sequenced was blood, either unsorted or a sorted T cell fraction (not recorded which). Every receptor here comes from a human donor who was either an allogeneic HSCT recipient or a stem cell or donor lymphocyte infusion donor (not recorded which). It is not recorded whose cells these are; they may come from a transplant donor. The CDR3 runs from the conserved cysteine through the conserved F or W. D genes are given only for firm matches. Clone size, where shown, is once, few, many, or a class for clones that have expanded.

J | size | D | V | DNA | CDR3
TRBJ2-7 | - | - | TRBV14 | TGTGCCAGCAGCCAAGATCTTAACCACGAGCAGTACTTC | CASSQDLNHEQYF
TRBJ1-2 | few | - | TRBV6-6 | TGTGCCAGCAGCTCATTCTCAGGGGATGGCTACACCTTC | CASSSFSGDGYTF
TRBJ2-7 | - | - | TRBV18 | TGTGCCAGCTCACCGTCCAGGGGAATCTCCTACGAGCAGTACTTC | CASSPSRGISYEQYF
TRBJ1-6 | - | - | TRBV20-1 | TGCAGTGCTAGGAGGGCCGGGGACCTCTACTTT | CSARRAGDLYF
TRBJ1-4 | few | - | TRBV21-1 | TGTGCCAGCAGCACAAACCGGGGCAATAATGAAAAACTGTTTTTT | CASSTNRGNNEKLFF
TRBJ2-5 | - | - | TRBV29-1 | TGCAGCGTAAAGCCGGTGCAGGGCAGAGAGACCCAGTACTTC | CSVKPVQGRETQYF
TRBJ1-2 | - | - | TRBV10-3 | TGTGCCATCAGTGGGTCAGCTAACTATGGCTACACCTTC | CAISGSANYGYTF
TRBJ2-2 | few | - | TRBV20-1 | TGCAGTGCTAGGAGAGGTCCCGGGGAGCTGTTTTTT | CSARRGPGELFF
TRBJ2-3 | - | TRBD2 | TRBV3-1 | TGTGCCAGCAGCCAAGGGGTAGCGGGAGTGACAGATACGCAGTATTTT | CASSQGVAGVTDTQYF
TRBJ2-1 | - | - | TRBV27 | TGTGCCAGCAGTCATCCCGCCCAAAGAAATGAGCAGTTCTTC | CASSHPAQRNEQFF
TRBJ2-7 | once | - | TRBV5-1 | TGCGCCAGCAGCTGGCCCGGCGGGCTAGAGCAGTACTTC | CASSWPGGLEQYF
TRBJ1-5 | - | - | TRBV6-6 | TGTGCCAGCAGTTTATCGTACCATCAGCCCCAGCATTTT | CASSLSYHQPQHF
TRBJ2-3 | - | - | TRBV20-1 | TGCAGTGCTAGAGATTCAGGGGAAATCACAGATACGCAGTATTTT | CSARDSGEITDTQYF
TRBJ2-5 | - | TRBD2 | TRBV4-1 | TGCGCCAGCAGCCAGACTAGCGGGAGGGCCCAAGAGACCCAGTACTTC | CASSQTSGRAQETQYF
TRBJ2-2 | few | - | TRBV19 | TGTGCCAGTAGTATTCAGACAGCGAACACCGGGGAGCTGTTTTTT | CASSIQTANTGELFF
TRBJ2-3 | - | - | TRBV30 | TGTGCCTGGAGTGGCGCGAGCCGGTGGACAGATACGCAGTATTTT | CAWSGASRWTDTQYF
TRBJ1-3 | few | - | TRBV18 | TGTGCCAGCTCACCGGGGGGCTTCTCTGGAAACACCATATATTTT | CASSPGGFSGNTIYF
TRBJ2-1 | many | - | TRBV11-2 | TGTGCCAGCAGACCCCTGGACAGAGAATACAATGAGCAGTTCTTC | CASRPLDREYNEQFF
TRBJ1-5 | - | TRBD1 | TRBV27 | TGTGCCAGCAGTAGAGGGGGGCAGGGGGATCAGCCCCAGCATTTT | CASSRGGQGDQPQHF
TRBJ2-5 | - | - | TRBV20-1 | TGCAGTGCTAGAGAGGGCGGCAGGACATGGGAGACCCAGTACTTC | CSAREGGRTWETQYF
TRBJ2-3 | few | - | TRBV5-6 | TGTGCCAGCAGCTTGGGTGCGGGTTTGAGAGCAGATACGCAGTATTTT | CASSLGAGLRADTQYF
TRBJ2-5 | - | - | TRBV4-3 | TGCGCCAGCAGCATCAAGCGGACGGTCGAGACCCAGTACTTC | CASSIKRTVETQYF
TRBJ2-6 | - | TRBD2 | TRBV20-1 | TGCAGTGCTGGTTCCGGGACTAGGAAGGCTGGGGCCAACGTCCTGACTTTC | CSAGSGTRKAGANVLTF
TRBJ2-1 | - | - | TRBV2 | TGTGCCAGCAGACAGAACAATGAGCAGTTCTTC | CASRQNNEQFF
TRBJ2-1 | - | TRBD2 | TRBV7-6 | TGTGCCAGCAGCCTCCTGACTAGCCTTGAGCAGTTCTTC | CASSLLTSLEQFF
TRBJ1-1 | - | - | TRBV3-1 | TGTGCCAGCAGCCGCTTAGGGGCGGTGGGGACTGAAGCTTTCTTT | CASSRLGAVGTEAFF
TRBJ2-7 | - | TRBD1 | TRBV4-3 | TGCGCCAGCAGCCTGGGGACAGGGGGGAACTCCTACGAGCAGTACTTC | CASSLGTGGNSYEQYF
TRBJ1-6 | - | - | TRBV3-1 | TGTGCCAGCAGCCAATCAATCAGGGTGAGAGGATCACCCCTCCACTTT | CASSQSIRVRGSPLHF
TRBJ2-5 | - | TRBD1 | TRBV3-1 | TGTGCCAGCAGCCAGTTACAGGGGTCCCGGGAGACCCAGTACTTC | CASSQLQGSRETQYF
TRBJ1-5 | - | TRBD1 | TRBV12-3/TRBV12-4 | TGTGCCAGCACCGCGACAGGGGCCAATCAGCCCCAGCATTTT | CASTATGANQPQHF
TRBJ2-7 | - | - | TRBV7-9 | TGTGCCAGCAGCTTAGTTGGGCAGGGACTCTTCTACGAGCAGTACTTC | CASSLVGQGLFYEQYF
TRBJ1-2 | - | - | TRBV3-1 | TGTGCCAGCAGCCAAGATTGGGGACACCGGGGCTATGGCTACACCTTC | CASSQDWGHRGYGYTF